The rows below give T cell receptor beta chains drawn from one sample of a study of blood T cell repertoires in COVID-19. Generated by immunoSEQ multiplex PCR, the TCRdb table keeps only in-frame clones and is missing some. Here the sample spans tens of thousands of clones, approximately 85% being singletons. The sequencing input was peripheral blood. The receptors originated from a human donor in a cohort sampled during active COVID-19. Both conserved end residues are part of each CDR3. Fields, in order: V gene, J gene, clone size, D gene, CDR3 protein, CDR3 DNA. A D gene is named only where the DNA matches it firmly. Rows give clone size only sometimes, using once, few, many, or a class for an expanded clone.

TRBV4-2	TRBJ1-3	.	.	CASSGPEGSGNTIYF	TGTGCCAGCAGCGGACCAGAGGGCTCTGGAAACACCATATATTTT
TRBV5-6	TRBJ1-5	.	TRBD1	CASSWGQTNQPQHF	TGTGCCAGCAGCTGGGGACAGACTAATCAGCCCCAGCATTTT
TRBV23-1	TRBJ2-3	.	TRBD1	CAVLKGAQADTQYF	TGCGCCGTCCTAAAGGGGGCACAGGCAGATACGCAGTATTTT
TRBV7-2	TRBJ2-3	once	TRBD2	CASSLGSGGVDTQYF	TGTGCCAGCAGCTTAGGTAGCGGGGGGGTAGATACGCAGTATTTT
TRBV20-1	TRBJ2-1	.	.	CSASLGPSYNEQFF	TGCAGTGCTAGTTTGGGGCCGTCCTACAATGAGCAGTTCTTC
TRBV29-1	TRBJ2-7	.	TRBD2	CSGSGGSSYEQYF	TGCAGCGGGAGCGGGGGGTCCTCCTACGAGCAGTACTTC
TRBV10-3	TRBJ1-2	.	TRBD1	CAIESGGPGGYTF	TGTGCCATTGAGTCAGGGGGCCCTGGCGGCTACACCTTC
TRBV29-1	TRBJ2-1	.	TRBD2	CSVGGGTSGSYNEQFF	TGCAGCGTTGGAGGCGGGACTAGCGGGAGCTACAATGAGCAGTTCTTC
TRBV6-6	TRBJ2-2	few	TRBD1	CASSRVTGGITGELFF	TGTGCCAGCAGTAGGGTAACAGGGGGGATCACCGGGGAGCTGTTTTTT
TRBV6-5	TRBJ2-7	.	.	CASRTGSGSGEQYF	TGTGCCAGCAGGACAGGGTCCGGGAGCGGCGAGCAGTACTTC
TRBV4-2	TRBJ1-6	.	.	CASSSETEYNSPLHF	TGTGCCAGCAGCTCTGAGACAGAATATAATTCACCCCTCCACTTT
TRBV19	TRBJ2-1	.	.	CASSSPGARIPFF	TGTGCCAGTAGTAGTCCGGGAGCCCGAATTCCGTTCTTC
TRBV2	TRBJ2-2	.	.	CASRLPGTGELFF	TGTGCCAGCAGACTTCCAGGGACCGGGGAGCTGTTTTTT
TRBV30	TRBJ2-3	.	TRBD2	CAWSPLGSGVDTQYF	TGTGCCTGGAGTCCCCTTGGTAGCGGGGTAGATACGCAGTATTTT
TRBV2	TRBJ1-2	.	TRBD1	CASSPTGDYGYTF	TGTGCCAGCAGTCCTACAGGGGACTATGGCTACACCTTC
TRBV18	TRBJ2-7	.	TRBD1	CASSPGTGGTYEQYF	TGTGCCAGCTCACCAGGGACAGGGGGTACCTACGAGCAGTACTTC
TRBV29-1	TRBJ2-1	.	TRBD2	CSAATSGSISEQFF	TGCAGCGCTGCGACTAGCGGGAGTATATCTGAGCAGTTCTTC
TRBV3-1/TRBV3-2	TRBJ1-2	.	TRBD1	CASSHRQGGGYTF	TGTGCCAGCAGCCATCGACAGGGTGGCGGCTACACCTTC
TRBV9	TRBJ1-5	.	TRBD1	CASSKGQYNQPQHF	TGTGCCAGCAGTAAGGGACAGTATAATCAGCCCCAGCATTTT
TRBV28	TRBJ1-2	.	.	CASRPGRGRDGYTF	TGTGCCAGCAGACCCGGTCGGGGAAGGGATGGCTACACCTTC
TRBV25-1	TRBJ2-7	.	TRBD2	CASSGSGRSYEQYF	TGTGCCAGCAGTGGGAGCGGGAGATCATACGAGCAGTACTTC
TRBV20-1	TRBJ2-1	.	.	CSATPGNEQFF	TGCAGTGCGACTCCCGGGAATGAGCAGTTCTTC
TRBV6-2/TRBV6-3	TRBJ1-5	.	.	CASSYARNREFGNQPQHF	TGTGCCAGCAGTTACGCTCGTAACAGGGAGTTCGGCAATCAGCCCCAGCATTTT
TRBV29-1	TRBJ2-7	.	.	CSVLSLSRGESYEQYF	TGCAGCGTTCTCTCATTATCAAGGGGCGAATCCTACGAGCAGTACTTC
TRBV5-4	TRBJ2-7	.	TRBD2	CASSGREGPYEQYF	TGTGCCAGCAGTGGGCGGGAGGGGCCCTACGAGCAGTACTTC
TRBV20-1	TRBJ1-6	.	.	CSASVEYNSPLHF	TGCAGTGCTAGTGTGGAGTATAATTCACCCCTCCACTTT
TRBV6-2/TRBV6-3	TRBJ1-1	.	.	CASSYVRGRMNTEAFF	TGTGCCAGCAGTTACGTCCGGGGTCGAATGAACACTGAAGCTTTCTTT
TRBV7-2	TRBJ2-7	.	TRBD1	CASIISPLGQGAYEQYF	TGTGCCAGCATCATTAGCCCCTTGGGACAGGGGGCCTACGAGCAGTACTTC
TRBV6-5	TRBJ2-2	.	TRBD2	CASSRNGGDTGELFF	TGTGCCAGCAGCAGAAACGGGGGGGACACCGGGGAGCTGTTTTTT
TRBV6-1	TRBJ2-7	.	TRBD2	CASSDPHSSGRRYEQYF	TGTGCCAGCAGTGACCCCCATTCTAGCGGGAGGCGGTACGAGCAGTACTTC
TRBV6-4	TRBJ1-2	.	.	CASSPEKWGPYGYTF	TGTGCCAGCAGTCCCGAAAAGTGGGGGCCCTATGGCTACACCTTC
TRBV14	TRBJ2-1	once	.	CASSQDAWGLARNEQFF	TGTGCCAGCAGCCAAGATGCGTGGGGACTGGCAAGGAATGAGCAGTTCTTC
TRBV18	TRBJ2-7	.	.	CASSPPPTGFHEQYF	TGTGCCAGCTCACCACCACCTACAGGGTTCCACGAGCAGTACTTC
TRBV6-6	TRBJ1-1	.	.	CASSPGRGNTEAFF	TGTGCCAGCAGCCCCGGCCGGGGGAACACTGAAGCTTTCTTT
TRBV6-5	TRBJ2-1	.	TRBD2	CASSYSYSGSNNEQFF	TGTGCCAGCAGTTACTCATATAGCGGGAGTAACAATGAGCAGTTCTTC
TRBV25-1	TRBJ1-2	.	.	CASSVDGANYGYTF	TGTGCCAGCAGTGTAGACGGAGCTAACTATGGCTACACCTTC
TRBV2	TRBJ1-2	.	.	CASSHRATDYGYTF	TGTGCCAGCAGTCACAGGGCTACGGACTATGGCTACACCTTC
TRBV6-2/TRBV6-3	TRBJ1-1	.	.	CASSRVTRLAFF	TGTGCCAGCAGCCGAGTAACGCGACTGGCGTTCTTT
TRBV11-1	TRBJ2-5	.	TRBD2	CASSLEGGGTQETQYF	TGTGCCAGCAGCTTAGAGGGCGGGGGGACCCAAGAGACCCAGTACTTC
TRBV7-9	TRBJ2-7	once	.	CASSPLAVSYEQYF	TGTGCCAGCAGCCCTCTGGCCGTTTCCTACGAGCAGTACTTC